A single sample is the source of the 18 T cell receptor beta chains below, sequenced in a study of OX40 agonist ivuxolimab in advanced cancers. Only in-frame clones appear in the TCRdb table, and some are missing; sequencing was by immunoSEQ multiplex PCR. The sample comprises more than 70,000 clones, around 86% of which are singletons, and 0.5% to 0.55% rests with the top ten. This specimen was CD4+ or CD8+ T cells sorted from blood, taken in a trial of the OX40 agonist ivuxolimab. The receptor source for this set is an adult with an advanced solid tumor such as melanoma, head and neck, liver or kidney cancer.

V gene TRBV7-2 combines with J gene TRBJ1-2; D gene ambiguous. Trimming took 3 bases from V and 3 from J, leaving 14 bases between them. Germline loops: CDR1 SGHTA, CDR2 FQGNSA. The CDR3 is 15 amino acids. Written as DNA, the CDR3 is TGTGCCAGCAGCTTGGGGAACCACCTAGACTATGGCTACACCTTC. Protein sequence: CASSLGNHLDYGYTF. The full variable domain, its missing parts supplied by reference TRBV7-2 and TRBJ1-2, is GAGVSQSPSNKVTEKGKDVELRCDPISGHTALYWYRQSLGQGLEFLIYFQGNSAPDKSGLPSDRFSAERTGGSVSTLTIQRTQQEDSAVYLCASSLGNHLDYGYTFGSGTRLTVV.

This clone was observed once. This sequence joins TRBV15 and TRBJ2-5; 9 bases match TRBD2. V shed 5 bases and J 5 bases; nucleotides not matched to a gene: 12. From germline, CDR1 is LNHNV and CDR2 YYDKDF (reference sequence). This CDR3 comprises 16 residues. The CDR3 nucleotides read TGTGCCACCAGCCCTCAGGGATCTAGCGGGGCCGAGACCCAGTACTTC. It codes for CATSPQGSSGAETQYF.

The rearrangement links TRBV6-5 to TRBJ2-7; possible D gene TRBD2, 7 bases. V lost 6 bases, J lost 2 bases, and 17 bases lay in between. This CDR3 has 15 residues. The germline CDR1 and CDR2 sequences are MNHEY and SVGAGI. Here the CDR3 DNA reads TGTGCCAGCAGCCCCTCGGGGGGCGGCCCCTACGAGCAGTACTTC. Residues: CASSPSGGGPYEQYF.

This sequence joins TRBV6-6 and TRBJ1-6; tentatively, D is TRBD1 (6 bases). V lost 6 bases and J 10 bases, leaving 16 bases between the germline ends. The CDR3 has 14 amino acids. Germline values: CDR1 MNHNY, CDR2 SVGAGI (reference sequence). The CDR3 region has the DNA TGTGCCAGCAGCATCAGGGGTGTCAAGTCACCCCTCCACTTT. It codes for CASSIRGVKSPLHF.

This chain connects TRBV15 to TRBJ1-2, with TRBD1 identical over 12 bases. V was clipped by 0 bases and J by 5 bases; unmatched bases: 10. The CDR3 has 18 amino acids. In germline, CDR1 is LNHNV, CDR2 YYDKDF (reference sequence). For the CDR3, the DNA is TGTGCCACCAGCAGAGATGGAGGGGGGACAGGGGGCGATTATGGCTACACCTTC. As protein: CATSRDGGGTGGDYGYTF.

V usage is TRBV10-2 and J usage is TRBJ1-3, with 10 bases that match TRBD1. Unmatched junction bases numbered 6, after V lost 4 bases and J lost 0 bases. CDR1 WSHSY and CDR2 SAAADI come from the germline V gene. CDR3 size: 17 residues. CDR3 region: CASSVGTGALSGNTIYF. CDR3 sequence (DNA): TGCGCCAGCAGTGTGGGGACAGGGGCCCTCTCTGGAAACACCATATATTTT.

This chain joins TRBV5-4 and TRBJ2-7; perhaps TRBD1 as D (5 bases). This CDR3 contains 12 residues. The V end lost 4 bases, the J end lost 2 bases, and 7 bases lay between the germline ends. CDR1 is SGHNT and CDR2 is YYREEE in the germline V gene (reference sequence). Written as DNA, the CDR3 is TGTGCCAGCAGCGTGGACACCTACGAGCAGTACTTC. Translation gives CASSVDTYEQYF.

With regard to this clone: A read error may produce the germline difference seen at one junction end. This chain uses TRBV5-1 with TRBJ2-3, with TRBD1 matching 9 bases. Looked up from germline, CDR1 is SGHRS and CDR2 is YFSETQ. This CDR3 comprises 16 residues. CDR3 protein: CASSLDGTGSTGTQYF. Here the CDR3 DNA reads TGCGCCAGCAGCTTGGACGGGACAGGGTCGACAGGTACGCAGTATTTT.

This chain uses TRBV21-1 with TRBJ1-6; TRBD1, the table's D call, was not compared with the DNA. TRBV21-1 is a pseudogene locus. The CDR3 loop spans 18 amino acids. In DNA, the CDR3 is TGTGCCAGCAGCTCACCGGGGACAGGGGGCAATTGGAATTCACCCCTCCACTTT. It codes for CASSSPGTGGNWNSPLHF.

The chain links TRBV18 to TRBJ1-4, with 7 bases that match TRBD1. CDR3 length: 15 residues. Germline V gene lookup returns CDR1 KGHSH and CDR2 LQKENI. J gave up 5 bases and V 3 bases, and 6 bases lay outside the gene matches. The CDR3 region has the DNA TGTGCCAGCTCACCGAGGACAGGTACAAATGAAAAACTGTTTTTT. Translated: CASSPRTGTNEKLFF.

The chain is built from TRBV2 and TRBJ2-3; 10 nucleotides align to TRBD2. V lost 3 bases, J lost 0 bases, and 18 bases stayed unmatched. Germline V gives CDR1 SNHLY, CDR2 FYNNEI. The CDR3 covers 21 residues. CDR3 protein: CASSDGVAGGAEHSSTDTQYF. Here the CDR3 DNA reads TGTGCCAGCAGTGATGGGGTAGCGGGGGGCGCCGAACACTCTAGCACAGATACGCAGTATTTT.

The rearrangement links TRBV7-9 to TRBJ1-6; perhaps TRBD1 as D (5 bases). The CDR3 covers 16 residues. V was cut by 0 bases and J by 7 bases, with 13 bases left in between. The germline CDR1 and CDR2 sequences are SEHNR and FQNEAQ (reference sequence). The CDR3: CASSLAGGRPNSPLHF. The CDR3 coding sequence is TGTGCCAGCAGCTTAGCGGGGGGACGGCCGAATTCACCCCTCCACTTT.

V usage is TRBV7-3 and J usage is TRBJ2-1; 11 nucleotides agree with TRBD2. The V gene end was trimmed by 5 bases and the J gene end by 10 bases; junction bases not matched to a gene: 4. There are 13 residues in the CDR3. The V gene's germline CDR1 is SGHTA and CDR2 FQGTGA. Here the CDR3 DNA reads TGTGCCAGCAGCGCGAGACTAGCGGGAGAGCAGTTCTTC. Its protein is CASSARLAGEQFF.

V usage is TRBV5-1 and J usage is TRBJ1-2; tentatively, D is TRBD1 (5 bases). Germline loops: CDR1 SGHRS, CDR2 YFSETQ. Trimming cost V 0 bases and J 3 bases, with 6 bases left between them. The CDR3 has 13 residues. CDR3 nucleotides: TGCGCCAGCAGCTTGGTCAGGGACTATGGCTACACCTTC. Its protein product is CASSLVRDYGYTF. The whole variable domain, remainder taken from reference TRBV5-1 and TRBJ1-2, is KAGVTQTPRYLIKTRGQQVTLSCSPISGHRSVSWYQQTPGQGLQFLFEYFSETQRNKGNFPGRFSGRQFSNSRSEMNVSTLELGDSALYLCASSLVRDYGYTFGSGTRLTVV.

This rearrangement joins TRBV6-5 to TRBJ2-5, with D perhaps TRBD1 or TRBD2 (5 bases each). The DNA end favors TRBJ2-7, so the J call may be wrong. This CDR3 region has 13 residues. CDR1 and CDR2 from the germline V gene are MNHEY and SVGAGI. CDR3 nucleotides: TGTGCCAGCAGTTACAGGGACCCCAACGAGCAGTACTTC. Its translation: CASSYRDPNEQYF.

The chain employs TRBV28 and TRBJ1-3, with 8 positions matching TRBD1. The CDR3 has 14 residues. Germline assignment: CDR1 MDHEN and CDR2 SYDVKM. Germline trimming cut 2 bases from V and 6 bases from J; bases unmatched to any gene: 3. The CDR3 sequence: CASSLQGAENTIYF. DNA for the CDR3: TGTGCCAGCAGTTTACAGGGGGCAGAAAACACCATATATTTT.

The chain uses TRBV27 and TRBJ1-2; 7 bases agree with TRBD1. CDR3 length: 16 residues. The V segment lost 2 bases and the J segment 6 bases; nucleotides outside the gene matches: 12. Looked up from germline, CDR1 is MNHEY and CDR2 is SMNVEV (reference sequence). CDR3 in DNA: TGTGCCAGCAGTTTACGGGTGGGGAGGGGGCAAGATGGCTACACCTTC. This sequence encodes CASSLRVGRGQDGYTF.

The rearrangement links TRBV7-3 to TRBJ2-5, with 12 nucleotides matching TRBD2. V lost 4 bases and J lost 5; bases outside the gene matches: 11. This CDR3 region has 17 residues. The germline V gene encodes CDR1 SGHTA and CDR2 FQGTGA. The chain's CDR3 is CASSSRLAGDERETQYF. CDR3 DNA: TGTGCCAGCAGCTCGAGACTAGCGGGAGACGAGAGGGAGACCCAGTACTTC. Supplemented by reference TRBV7-3 and TRBJ2-5, the full variable domain reads GAGVSQTPSNKVTEKGKYVELRCDPISGHTALYWYRQSLGQGPEFLIYFQGTGAADDSGLPNDRFFAVRPEGSVSTLKIQRTERGDSAVYLCASSSRLAGDERETQYFGPGTRLLVL.